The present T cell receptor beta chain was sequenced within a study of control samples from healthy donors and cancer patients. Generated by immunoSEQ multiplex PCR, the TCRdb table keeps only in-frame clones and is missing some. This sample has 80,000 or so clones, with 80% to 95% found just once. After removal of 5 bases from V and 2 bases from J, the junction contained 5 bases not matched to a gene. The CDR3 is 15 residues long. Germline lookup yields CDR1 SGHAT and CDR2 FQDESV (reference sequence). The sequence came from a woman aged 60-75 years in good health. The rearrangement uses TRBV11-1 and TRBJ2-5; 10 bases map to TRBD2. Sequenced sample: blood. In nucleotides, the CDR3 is TGTGCCAGCAGCCCAGGACTAGCGGAACAAGAGACCCAGTACTTC. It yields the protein CASSPGLAEQETQYF.